A selection of T cell receptor beta chains follows, all from one sample in a study of CD8 T cells in Susac syndrome. TCRdb re-analysed the immunoSEQ multiplex PCR reads in MiXCR, keeping a single row per CDR3 protein. Among over 100,000 distinct CDR3 sequences listed, 85% to 95% were seen once. The sample was CD8+ T cells from PBMCs. The receptors here all came from a human donor in good health. The CDR3 runs from the conserved cysteine through the conserved F or W. The D gene is left open where the match is weak. Rows may omit the clone size; those that give it use once, few, many or a size class.

abundance,d_gene,v_gene,len,j_gene,CDR3aa,CDR3nt
.,TRBD2,TRBV7-9,16,TRBJ2-2,CASSYRLADNTGELFF,TGTGCCAGCAGCTACCGACTAGCGGACAACACCGGGGAGCTGTTTTTT
.,TRBD1,TRBV18,15,TRBJ2-7,CASSPTGDSGYEQYF,TGTGCCAGCTCTCCGACAGGGGACTCCGGCTACGAGCAGTACTTC
.,.,TRBV6-2/TRBV6-3,15,TRBJ2-7,CASSETGLPRAEQYF,TGTGCCAGCAGCGAGACAGGACTCCCAAGGGCCGAGCAGTACTTC
.,.,TRBV30,12,TRBJ1-3,CAWSPGGNTIYF,TGTGCCTGGAGCCCGGGCGGGAACACCATATATTTT
once,.,TRBV9,15,TRBJ2-7,CASSVVGAGLYEQYF,TGTGCCAGCAGCGTAGTAGGCGCAGGCCTCTACGAGCAGTACTTC
.,.,TRBV29-1,14,TRBJ2-2,CSVERGSNTGELFF,TGCAGCGTTGAACGGGGGTCGAACACCGGGGAGCTGTTTTTT
.,TRBD2,TRBV6-1,17,TRBJ2-3,CASREAGLAASTDTQYF,TGTGCCAGCAGAGAAGCGGGACTAGCGGCTAGCACAGATACGCAGTATTTT
.,.,TRBV2,17,TRBJ1-3,CASSEARPDASGNTIYF,TGTGCCAGCAGTGAAGCGCGGCCAGATGCCTCTGGAAACACCATATATTTT
.,TRBD2,TRBV5-1,15,TRBJ2-5,CASTTSGGVTETQYF,TGCGCCAGCACGACTAGCGGGGGGGTCACAGAGACCCAGTACTTC
few,TRBD2,TRBV6-1,14,TRBJ2-1,CASSPGGRYNEQFF,TGTGCCAGCAGTCCGGGGGGGAGGTACAATGAGCAGTTCTTC
.,.,TRBV9,17,TRBJ1-3,CASSTRPGGSSGNTIYF,TGTGCCAGCAGCACCCGACCCGGCGGGTCCTCTGGAAACACCATATATTTT